This T cell receptor (beta chain) was retrieved from a study of early T cells in non-severe SARS-CoV-2 infection. Study-level information: From unsorted whole blood, bulk RNA was sequenced, and the chains remained unpaired.

V was pared by 1 base and J by 2 bases, with 8 bases between. This CDR3 has 14 amino acids. The germline CDR1 and CDR2 sequences are SGHTA and FQGNSA. This clonotype has a count of ten or more. Attachment of unique molecular identifiers was made to individual cDNA molecules. From the 5' RACE reads, TCRdb called clonotypes with MiXCR, one entry per CDR3 protein. Of 50,000 to 70,000 distinct CDR3 sequences in the sample, roughly 7.7% were seen once. Sequenced input: whole blood. The clonotype originates from an adult who was a healthcare worker with PCR-confirmed SARS-CoV-2 infection or an uninfected control (not recorded which). J is TRBJ2-5 and V is TRBV7-2; D might be TRBD2 (6 bases). The CDR3 coding sequence is TGTGCCAGCAGCTTAGGCGGGGTTCAAGAGACCCAGTACTTC. Amino acid sequence: CASSLGGVQETQYF.